Shown below are 2 T cell receptor beta chains from a single sample sequenced in a study of cytomegalovirus exposure and HLA in healthy donors. PCR primers comprised 60 Vbeta and 13 Jbeta primers. The protocol was immunoSEQ multiplex PCR, while the TCRdb copy is restricted to in-frame clones and leaves out a portion. This sample has hundreds of thousands of clones, with 72% found just once. The sequenced sample was PBMCs. The source is a female donor in good health and CMV-seronegative.

The chain joins TRBV5-1 to TRBJ2-2; possible D gene TRBD1, 5 bases. Germline lookup yields CDR1 SGHRS and CDR2 YFSETQ. The CDR3 has 18 amino acids. V lost 0 bases, J lost 4 bases, and 19 bases lay in between. The CDR3 DNA reads as TGCGCCAGCAGCTTGGGTCCCAGGGAAGAATGGGGCACCGGGGAGCTGTTTTTT. Protein sequence: CASSLGPREEWGTGELFF.

V is TRBV9 and J is TRBJ2-2; 10 nucleotides line up with TRBD2. The CDR3 totals 16 residues. CDR1 and CDR2 from the germline V gene are SGDLS and YYNGEE. Germline trimming cut 3 bases from V and 8 bases from J; bases unmatched to any gene: 10. CDR3 sequence reads: CASSGVGLAGEGELFF. The CDR3 coding sequence is TGTGCCAGCAGCGGGGTGGGGCTAGCGGGAGAAGGGGAGCTGTTTTTT.